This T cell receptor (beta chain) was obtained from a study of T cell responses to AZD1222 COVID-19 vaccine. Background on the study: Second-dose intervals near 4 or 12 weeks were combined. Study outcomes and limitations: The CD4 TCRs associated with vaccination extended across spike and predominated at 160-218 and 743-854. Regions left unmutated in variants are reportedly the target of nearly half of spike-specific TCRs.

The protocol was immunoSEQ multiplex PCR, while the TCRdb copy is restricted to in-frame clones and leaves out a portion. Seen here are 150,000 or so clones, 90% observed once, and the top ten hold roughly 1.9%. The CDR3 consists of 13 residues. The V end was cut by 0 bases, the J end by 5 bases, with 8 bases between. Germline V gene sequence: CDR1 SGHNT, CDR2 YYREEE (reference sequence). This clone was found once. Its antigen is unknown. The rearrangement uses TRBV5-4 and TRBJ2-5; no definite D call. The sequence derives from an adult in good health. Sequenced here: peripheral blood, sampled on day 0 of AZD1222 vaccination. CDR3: CASSLAGRETQYF. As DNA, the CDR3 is TGTGCCAGCAGCTTGGCAGGTCGGGAGACCCAGTACTTC.